Each of the 27 T cell receptor beta chains below was sequenced from the same sample in a study of cytomegalovirus exposure and HLA in healthy donors. The primer mix had 60 Vbeta and 13 Jbeta primers. Produced via immunoSEQ multiplex PCR; TCRdb's table is partial and in-frame only. The data show about 130,000 clones, with 10% seen just once and approximately 4.4% held by the top ten. Material: PBMCs. These receptors came from a woman between 18 and 29 years old in good health and CMV-seropositive.

The chain links TRBV4-1 to TRBJ2-7; D is ambiguous. CDR3 length equals 12 residues. Germline CDR1 is MGHRA and CDR2 is YSYEKL. V lost 0 bases and J 6 bases, leaving 6 bases between the germline ends. CDR3 region: CASSQEAGEQYF. Written as DNA, the CDR3 is TGCGCCAGCAGCCAAGAAGCCGGCGAGCAGTACTTC.

The J gene is TRBJ1-2, the V gene TRBV27, with D possibly being TRBD1 (5 bases). The length of the CDR3 is 11 residues. The ends were cut back, 4 bases at V and 5 bases at J, with 5 bases in the middle. Germline CDR1 is MNHEY and CDR2 is SMNVEV (reference sequence). The CDR3 region is CASSSGYGYTF. CDR3 nucleotide sequence: TGTGCCAGCAGTTCAGGGTATGGCTACACCTTC.

The genes are TRBV5-1 and TRBJ2-3; TRBD1 matches 7 bases. Losses at the gene ends were 0 bases for V and 11 bases for J; bases not matched to a gene: 18. The CDR3 loop spans 17 amino acids. CDR1 SGHRS and CDR2 YFSETQ come from the germline V gene. CDR3 protein: CASSLDVEAGGQRGQYF. The CDR3 nucleotides are TGCGCCAGCAGCTTGGATGTTGAGGCAGGGGGTCAGAGAGGGCAGTATTTT. The full variable domain, with the rest looked up from reference TRBV5-1 and TRBJ2-3, is KAGVTQTPRYLIKTRGQQVTLSCSPISGHRSVSWYQQTPGQGLQFLFEYFSETQRNKGNFPGRFSGRQFSNSRSEMNVSTLELGDSALYLCASSLDVEAGGQRGQYFGPGTRLTVL.

The sample holds a few counts of this clone. This chain joins TRBV5-1 and TRBJ2-2, with 10 bases matching TRBD2. The V and J ends lost 4 bases and 5 bases, in that order; junction bases with no gene match: 2. CDR1 SGHRS and CDR2 YFSETQ come from the germline V gene. The CDR3 has 14 amino acids. In DNA, the CDR3 is TGCGCCAGCAGCCCACTAGCGGGAACCGGGGAGCTGTTTTTT. The encoded protein is CASSPLAGTGELFF.

V usage is TRBV6-1 and J usage is TRBJ2-1; D ambiguous. The germline CDR1 and CDR2 sequences are MNHNS and SASEGT. With 2 bases removed from V and 0 bases from J, the gap between germline ends came to 11 bases. The CDR3 is 16 residues long. The CDR3 spells CASSEKEMSSYNEQFF. DNA for the CDR3: TGTGCCAGCAGTGAAAAGGAGATGAGCTCCTACAATGAGCAGTTCTTC.

This clone turned up a few times. J is TRBJ1-1 and V is TRBV6-1, with TRBD1 matching 8 bases. V trimming: 2 bases; J trimming: 6 bases; junction bases outside the gene matches: 11. This CDR3 comprises 16 residues. Looked up from germline, CDR1 is MNHNS and CDR2 is SASEGT. CDR3 bases: TGTGCCAGCAGTGAAATGTGGGCAGGGGGCACCCCTGAAGCTTTCTTT. It translates to CASSEMWAGGTPEAFF.

The V call is TRBV4-1, the J call TRBJ1-5; 10 bases align to TRBD1. With 2 bases clipped from V and 6 bases from J, the junction kept 7 bases outside the gene matches. Germline CDR1 reads MGHRA; CDR2 reads YSYEKL. This CDR3 region has 16 residues. The CDR3: CASSQSGTGEGQPQHF. CDR3 DNA sequence: TGCGCCAGCAGCCAAAGTGGGACAGGGGAAGGTCAGCCCCAGCATTTT.

The rearrangement uses TRBV28 and TRBJ2-1; a possible D gene is TRBD2 (7 bases). Trimming took 0 bases from V and 10 from J, leaving 16 bases between them. The CDR3 is made up of 15 amino acids. Germline V gene data show CDR1 as MDHEN and CDR2 as SYDVKM. CDR3 protein: CASSLWGEGVQEQFF. Written as DNA, the CDR3 is TGTGCCAGCAGTTTATGGGGGGAGGGGGTCCAGGAGCAGTTCTTC.

This chain joins TRBV18 and TRBJ1-2, with no clear D. The CDR3 consists of 15 residues. Germline assignment: CDR1 KGHSH and CDR2 LQKENI. Deletions cut 3 bases from V and 7 bases from J, with 18 bases between. In DNA, the CDR3 is TGTGCCAGCTCACCCCGGACGGCAAGGGAGAGTGGCTACACCTTC. Its translation is CASSPRTARESGYTF.

This clone showed up just a few times. The CDR3 DNA follows: TGTGCCAGCAGCCCCGGACTAGCGGGAGTCGATGAGCAGTTCTTC. It yields the protein CASSPGLAGVDEQFF. J is TRBJ2-1 and V is TRBV6-5, with 13 bases matching TRBD2. This CDR3 is 15 amino acids long. J gave up 8 bases and V 6 bases, and 7 bases lay outside the gene matches. The germline gives CDR1 MNHEY, CDR2 SVGAGI.

Within the sample, this clone is medium-sized. CDR3 protein: CAISVEGAGTQYF. CDR3 bases: TGTGCCATCAGTGTTGAGGGGGCTGGGACCCAGTACTTC. V and J are TRBV10-3 and TRBJ2-5; 7 bases agree with TRBD1. Germline CDR1 reads ENHRY; CDR2 reads SYGVKD. The CDR3 spans 13 residues. Trimming cost V 4 bases and J 7 bases; bases outside gene matches: 6.

This clone was counted between two and nine times. This chain uses TRBV28 with TRBJ2-6; 9 nucleotides agree with TRBD1. This CDR3 has 19 amino acids. Per germline, CDR1 MDHEN and CDR2 SYDVKM. Trimming at V came to 5 bases and at J to 1 base, leaving 12 bases not matched to a gene. The CDR3 is CASSATTGGGLSGANVLTF. In nucleotides, the CDR3 is TGTGCCAGCAGTGCCACAACAGGGGGCGGATTATCTGGGGCCAACGTCCTGACTTTC.

In this sample, this clone turned up a few times. The DNA of the CDR3 is TGTGCCAGCACCCTGAGGGTGAATGAGCAGTTCTTC. Protein product: CASTLRVNEQFF. The chain employs TRBV28 and TRBJ2-1, with D possibly TRBD2 on 5 matching bases. Trimming took 7 bases from V and 7 from J, leaving 11 bases between them. Germline values: CDR1 MDHEN, CDR2 SYDVKM. The CDR3 consists of 12 residues.

The chain recombines TRBV28 with TRBJ1-2; D call uncertain. The CDR3 loop spans 14 amino acids. CDR1 and CDR2 from the germline V gene are MDHEN and SYDVKM. Trimming shortened V by 3 bases and J by 4 bases, and 12 bases separated the two germline ends. For the CDR3, the DNA is TGTGCCAGCAGTTTGAAGGACGGGATCTATGGCTACACCTTC. This gives the protein CASSLKDGIYGYTF.

This clone occurred a few times. V is TRBV19 and J is TRBJ2-1; D is possibly TRBD2 (7 bases). Germline CDR1 and CDR2: LNHDA and SQIVND (reference sequence). The CDR3 covers 20 residues. V was cut by 3 bases and J by 0 bases, with 24 bases left in between. The CDR3 protein is CASSIQVGGRLSSSYNEQFF. The DNA of the CDR3 is TGTGCCAGTAGTATTCAGGTGGGGGGGCGACTCTCTAGCTCCTACAATGAGCAGTTCTTC.

This clone was seen more than once but under ten times. The V and J genes are TRBV28 and TRBJ1-2; D may be TRBD1 (6 bases). Trimming shortened V by 9 bases and J by 4 bases, and 15 bases separated the two germline ends. Germline loops: CDR1 MDHEN, CDR2 SYDVKM. CDR3 size: 13 residues. The CDR3 protein is CASTGSSFYGYTF. As DNA, the CDR3 is TGTGCCAGTACAGGGTCCTCCTTCTATGGCTACACCTTC.

This clone was observed a handful of times. The rearrangement joins TRBV6-6 to TRBJ2-5; the D gene is possibly TRBD2 (5 bases). The V and J ends lost 8 bases and 9 bases respectively, with 16 bases between them. Germline CDR1 MNHNY, CDR2 SVGAGI (reference sequence). CDR3 length: 12 amino acids. The CDR3 DNA reads as TGTGCCAGCTCACAGTCCCCCGGGGCCCAGTACTTC. Amino acid sequence: CASSQSPGAQYF.

The J gene is TRBJ2-1, the V gene TRBV29-1; 12 nucleotides line up with TRBD2. The CDR3 sequence is 16 residues long. After removal of 3 bases from V and 0 bases from J, the junction contained 3 bases not matched to a gene. The germline V gene has CDR1 SQVTM and CDR2 ANQGSEA. The CDR3 bases are TGCAGCGTTGATGGACTAGCGGGGATCTCCTACAATGAGCAGTTCTTC. Amino acids: CSVDGLAGISYNEQFF.

This clone was counted only a few times. The chain links TRBV7-6 to TRBJ2-1; tentatively, D is TRBD2 (6 bases). The V gene's germline CDR1 is SGHVS and CDR2 FNYEAQ. There are 15 residues in the CDR3. Trimming cost V 5 bases and J 1 base, with 12 bases left between them. The CDR3 here is CASSPNAGSYNEQFF. In nucleotides, the CDR3 is TGTGCCAGCAGCCCCAACGCGGGGTCCTACAATGAGCAGTTCTTC.

This chain uses TRBV7-9 with TRBJ2-7, with 10 bases matching TRBD2. The CDR3 sequence is 17 residues long. Looked up from germline, CDR1 is SEHNR and CDR2 is FQNEAQ (reference sequence). With V trimmed by 5 bases and J by 0 bases, 10 bases remained unmatched. CDR3 DNA sequence: TGTGCCAGCAGCAACCTGGGGAGCGGGAGGGACTCCTACGAGCAGTACTTC. Its translation: CASSNLGSGRDSYEQYF.

V usage is TRBV5-4 and J usage is TRBJ1-1, with 7 bases identical to TRBD1. The germline V gene has CDR1 SGHNT and CDR2 YYREEE (reference sequence). V was clipped by 4 bases and J by 0 bases; unmatched bases: 3. This CDR3 is 14 amino acids long. CDR3 DNA: TGTGCCAGCAGCACGACAGGGATGAACACTGAAGCTTTCTTT. This codes for CASSTTGMNTEAFF. Drawing the rest from reference TRBV5-4 and TRBJ1-1, the complete variable domain is ETGVTQSPTHLIKTRGQQVTLRCSSQSGHNTVSWYQQALGQGPQFIFQYYREEENGRGNFPPRFSGLQFPNYSSELNVNALELDDSALYLCASSTTGMNTEAFFGQGTRLTVV.

This clone occurred a few times. The chain couples TRBV5-1 to TRBJ2-2; the D gene is possibly TRBD1 (6 bases). Germline assignment: CDR1 SGHRS and CDR2 YFSETQ. V was trimmed by 7 bases and J by 2 bases, leaving 15 bases between them. The CDR3 runs 15 residues. As DNA, the CDR3 is TGCGCCAGCGATCCAACAGGGCTTAACACCGGGGAGCTGTTTTTT. The encoded protein is CASDPTGLNTGELFF.

The chain joins TRBV30 to TRBJ1-4; D ambiguous. V dropped 0 bases and J dropped 7 bases, with 15 bases sitting between them. Germline CDR1 and CDR2: GTSNPN and SVGIG (reference sequence). The CDR3 length is 15 residues. The CDR3, as DNA: TGTGCCTGGAGTGTCGCTGGAGTTAGATCTGAAAAACTGTTTTTT. Its protein product is CAWSVAGVRSEKLFF.

This clone was found a few times. The chain carries TRBV19 and TRBJ2-2; TRBD1 aligns across 9 bases. The CDR3 has 16 residues. With 4 bases clipped from V and 4 bases from J, the junction kept 7 bases outside the gene matches. The germline V gene has CDR1 LNHDA and CDR2 SQIVND (reference sequence). The CDR3 bases are TGTGCCAGTAGTAGCCCACAGGGGGCGGGCACCGGGGAGCTGTTTTTT. It translates to CASSSPQGAGTGELFF.

V is TRBV18 and J is TRBJ2-7, with TRBD2 identical over 12 bases. The ends lost 4 bases at V and 1 base at J; junction bases unmatched: 2. CDR1 KGHSH and CDR2 LQKENI come from the germline V gene. CDR3 length: 15 residues. As DNA, the CDR3 is TGTGCCAGCTCACGGACTAGCGGGAAATCCTACGAGCAGTACTTC. Translating gives CASSRTSGKSYEQYF.

The chain links TRBV7-9 to TRBJ1-1; a weak D match, TRBD1 (6 bases). Germline CDR1 reads SEHNR; CDR2 reads FQNEAQ (reference sequence). With 5 bases removed from V and 2 bases from J, the gap between germline ends came to 15 bases. This CDR3 contains 15 residues. This CDR3 is CASSLLTGTNTEAFF. The CDR3 DNA reads TGTGCCAGCAGCCTACTGACAGGCACCAACACTGAAGCTTTCTTT.

This sequence joins TRBV6-5 and TRBJ1-1; 8 bases are shared with TRBD1. The germline CDR1 and CDR2 sequences are MNHEY and SVGAGI. The CDR3 covers 15 residues. The V segment lost 6 bases and the J segment 3 bases; nucleotides outside the gene matches: 9. The DNA of the CDR3 is TGTGCCAGCAGAAGGACAGGGTGGGTGGACACTGAAGCTTTCTTT. Residues: CASRRTGWVDTEAFF.